The rows below give T cell receptor beta chains drawn from one sample of a study of cytomegalovirus exposure and HLA in healthy donors. Using immunoSEQ multiplex PCR, the repertoire was profiled, and TCRdb retains in-frame clones only, with some absent. The repertoire has some 170,000 clones, 60% to 80% of them found once; the top ten carry 6.3%. Source material: PBMCs. The source of these receptors is a man aged 35 to 55 in good health and CMV-seropositive. Each CDR3 is given with its conserved first and last residue. D genes are given only for firm matches. Clone sizes are given selectively: once, few, many, or a class where the clone is expanded.

CDR3 length,clone size,D gene,V gene,J gene,CDR3 DNA,CDR3 protein
16,NA,TRBD2,TRBV5-1,TRBJ2-7,TGCGCCAGCACACAAGGGACCGGGACTAGCGGGAGCGGGCAGTACTTC,CASTQGTGTSGSGQYF
14,NA,TRBD1,TRBV4-1,TRBJ2-7,TGTGCCAGCAGCCAGTCCCAGGGGGCGCGGGAGCAGTACTTC,CASSQSQGAREQYF
15,NA,TRBD2,TRBV12-5,TRBJ2-1,TGTGCTAGTGGTTTGGGGACTAGCGGTAACAATGAGCAGTTCTTC,CASGLGTSGNNEQFF
14,NA,NA,TRBV2,TRBJ1-1,TGTGCCAGCAGCCTCCTAGGGGCAGAACAGGAAGCTTTCTTT,CASSLLGAEQEAFF
16,NA,TRBD1,TRBV19,TRBJ2-2,TGTGCCAGTAGGGTGATACAGGGGGAATCGACCGGGGAGCTGTTTTTT,CASRVIQGESTGELFF
14,NA,TRBD1,TRBV28,TRBJ2-7,TGTGCCAGCAATCGGGGGGACAGGGGTTACGAGCAGTACTTC,CASNRGDRGYEQYF
15,few,TRBD2,TRBV30,TRBJ2-2,TGTGCCTGGAGTGTACTAGCGGGAGGGCCCGGGGAGCTGTTTTTT,CAWSVLAGGPGELFF
15,NA,NA,TRBV6-5,TRBJ1-1,TGTGCCAGCAGTTACCCGGACGGGATGAACACTGAAGCTTTCTTT,CASSYPDGMNTEAFF
15,once,NA,TRBV6-5,TRBJ1-4,TGTGCCAGCAGTTACTCCCGGAGGCTTGGGGAAAAACTGTTTTTT,CASSYSRRLGEKLFF
15,NA,TRBD2,TRBV19,TRBJ2-3,TGTGCCCGGGGACTAGCGGGAGGGTGCACAGATACGCAGTATTTT,CARGLAGGCTDTQYF
12,NA,NA,TRBV2,TRBJ2-1,TGTGCCAGCAGTGGGCCCTACAATGAGCAGTTCTTC,CASSGPYNEQFF
17,NA,TRBD1,TRBV2,TRBJ1-5,TGTGCCAGCAGTGTACAGGGGTTCCTAAGGCTTGGTCAGCCCCAGCATTTT,CASSVQGFLRLGQPQHF
16,NA,TRBD2,TRBV5-1,TRBJ2-7,TGCGCCAGCAGCTGGGGTCTGGAAGCGGGAGGGCACGAGCAGTACTTC,CASSWGLEAGGHEQYF
13,once,TRBD2,TRBV5-4,TRBJ2-7,TGTGCCAGCAGGGACGGACTAGCCGGGGAGCAGTACTTC,CASRDGLAGEQYF
15,few,NA,TRBV19,TRBJ2-2,TGTGCCAGCACAAACAGGGGGGGGAACACCGGGGAGCTGTTTTTT,CASTNRGGNTGELFF
12,NA,NA,TRBV5-1,TRBJ1-1,TGCGCCAGCAGCTCCAGGGGCACTGAAGCTTTCTTT,CASSSRGTEAFF
14,NA,TRBD1,TRBV6-1,TRBJ1-5,TGTGCCAGCGTGCGAACAGGGGGCAATCAGCCCCAGCATTTT,CASVRTGGNQPQHF
13,NA,TRBD1,TRBV11-2,TRBJ1-5,TGTGCCAGCAGCTCGGACAGGGATCAGCCCCAGCATTTT,CASSSDRDQPQHF
16,NA,NA,TRBV28,TRBJ2-1,TGTGCCAGCAGTTTACATACAGGGTTAACTTTAGGTGAGCAGTTCTTC,CASSLHTGLTLGEQFF
16,NA,TRBD2,TRBV9,TRBJ2-1,TGTGCCAGCAGCGTCGGTACTAGCGGGAGTGGGAATGAGCAGTTCTTC,CASSVGTSGSGNEQFF
14,once,NA,TRBV30,TRBJ2-7,TGTGCCTGGAGTGTAAGCCCCCGACGGGGCGAGCAGTACTTC,CAWSVSPRRGEQYF
15,NA,TRBD1,TRBV9,TRBJ2-5,TGTGCCAGCAGCCTTGGGACAGAATCCCCCCAGACCCAGTACTTC,CASSLGTESPQTQYF
15,NA,NA,TRBV28,TRBJ2-5,TGTGCCAGCAGTCCCTCGTGGAGGGGCGCAGAGACCCAGTACTTC,CASSPSWRGAETQYF
16,few,TRBD2,TRBV2,TRBJ2-4,TGTGCCAGCAGTGAAAGTCTAGCGGGAGGTAGAAACATTCAGTACTTC,CASSESLAGGRNIQYF
14,NA,NA,TRBV5-1,TRBJ2-2,TGCGCCAGCTCATGGGGGGAGGAATCCGGGGAGCTGTTTTTT,CASSWGEESGELFF
16,NA,NA,TRBV18,TRBJ2-5,TGTGCCAGCTCACCAACGCTAGCTCCGGGAGTGGAGACCCAGTACTTC,CASSPTLAPGVETQYF
15,NA,NA,TRBV6-5,TRBJ1-1,TGTGCCAGCAGTCCGCAACAGCACCTCGGCACTGAAGCTTTCTTT,CASSPQQHLGTEAFF
14,few,TRBD2,TRBV19,TRBJ2-7,TGTGCCAGTAGTCGACTAGCGGGGACCTACGAGCAGTACTTC,CASSRLAGTYEQYF
14,NA,TRBD2,TRBV7-3,TRBJ2-2,TGTGCCAGCAGCTTCCAGCGGGGCACCGGGGAGCTGTTTTTT,CASSFQRGTGELFF
15,NA,TRBD2,TRBV5-4,TRBJ2-3,TGTGCCAGCAGCTCTCATAGCGGGAGCACAGATACGCAGTATTTT,CASSSHSGSTDTQYF
15,NA,NA,TRBV19,TRBJ1-5,TGTGCCAGTAGTATATCCAGGGGTAACAATCAGCCCCAGCATTTT,CASSISRGNNQPQHF
18,NA,TRBD2,TRBV18,TRBJ2-1,TGTGCCAGCTCACCACCGGGACTAGCGGGAGGACTAAACAATGAGCAGTTCTTC,CASSPPGLAGGLNNEQFF
16,few,NA,TRBV5-1,TRBJ2-7,TGCGCCAGCAGCTTGCAGGCGACAGGTGTGCTTGGCGAGCAGTACTTC,CASSLQATGVLGEQYF
12,NA,NA,TRBV5-6,TRBJ1-2,TGTGCCAGCTCAGAGGGCTCCGTGGGCTACACCTTC,CASSEGSVGYTF
16,NA,NA,TRBV7-9,TRBJ2-3,TGTGCCAGCCAAAAGTGGCGAGGCGAGAGCACAGATACGCAGTATTTT,CASQKWRGESTDTQYF
13,NA,TRBD1,TRBV7-6,TRBJ1-2,TGTGCCAGCAGCCTGGGACAGGGGTATGGCTACACCTTC,CASSLGQGYGYTF
14,NA,TRBD2,TRBV29-1,TRBJ2-5,TGCAGCGTTGCATTAGCGGGAGGGCCGGAGACCCAGTACTTC,CSVALAGGPETQYF
14,few,TRBD1,TRBV9,TRBJ1-4,TGTGCCAGCAGCTTCGGGACAGTGAATGAAAAACTGTTTTTT,CASSFGTVNEKLFF
18,NA,NA,TRBV12-2,TRBJ2-1,TGTGCAAGTCCCAGGGTGAGGCTAGCGGAACTGTCCTACAATGAGCAGTTCTTC,CASPRVRLAELSYNEQFF
15,once,NA,TRBV6-5,TRBJ2-1,TGTGCCAGCAGTCCAGGTTCCCCTCTCTACAATGAGCAGTTCTTC,CASSPGSPLYNEQFF
14,once,TRBD1,TRBV6-1,TRBJ2-7,TGTGCCAGCAGGGGGACAGAGGGCGCGGTCGAGCAGTACTTC,CASRGTEGAVEQYF
15,NA,TRBD1,TRBV19,TRBJ2-7,TGTGCCAGTAGCCAGACAGGGGGCCCCTCCTACGAGCAGTACTTC,CASSQTGGPSYEQYF
12,NA,TRBD2,TRBV4-2,TRBJ2-7,TGTGCCAGCAGCCAGGGGGAGGGCCCCTGGTACTTC,CASSQGEGPWYF
13,NA,NA,TRBV14,TRBJ1-2,TGTGCCAGCAGCCTTCGGACAGCCTATGGCTACACCTTC,CASSLRTAYGYTF
17,NA,NA,TRBV6-1,TRBJ1-5,TGTGCCAGCAGTGGCCCACTTACAGCCCTCGGCAATCAGCCCCAGCATTTT,CASSGPLTALGNQPQHF
13,NA,NA,TRBV7-3,TRBJ2-5,TGTGCCAGCAGCTCGAGTATCCAAGAGACCCAGTACTTC,CASSSSIQETQYF
15,NA,TRBD2,TRBV6-6,TRBJ2-1,TGTGCCAGCAGCCGCGGGACTAGCGGGAGCAATGAGCAGTTCTTC,CASSRGTSGSNEQFF
15,NA,TRBD1,TRBV10-3,TRBJ2-7,TGTGCCATCAGTGACCCGGGACAGGGTTTGTACGAGCAGTACTTC,CAISDPGQGLYEQYF
16,once,NA,TRBV2,TRBJ1-5,TGTGCCAGCAGTGAAGCCTGGGGAGGGAGCAATCAGCCCCAGCATTTT,CASSEAWGGSNQPQHF
13,NA,NA,TRBV28,TRBJ1-1,TGTGCCAGCAGCGTACTTTGGAACACTGAAGCTTTCTTT,CASSVLWNTEAFF
11,NA,NA,TRBV10-3,TRBJ1-1,TGTGCCATCAGAAGTGACAGGGAAGCTTTCTTT,CAIRSDREAFF
13,NA,NA,TRBV6-6,TRBJ1-5,TGTGCCAGCAGTCTAACAGGCAATCAGCCCCAGCATTTT,CASSLTGNQPQHF
14,few,NA,TRBV28,TRBJ1-4,TGTGCCAGCAGTTTAGGGACACCAAATGAAAAACTGTTTTTT,CASSLGTPNEKLFF